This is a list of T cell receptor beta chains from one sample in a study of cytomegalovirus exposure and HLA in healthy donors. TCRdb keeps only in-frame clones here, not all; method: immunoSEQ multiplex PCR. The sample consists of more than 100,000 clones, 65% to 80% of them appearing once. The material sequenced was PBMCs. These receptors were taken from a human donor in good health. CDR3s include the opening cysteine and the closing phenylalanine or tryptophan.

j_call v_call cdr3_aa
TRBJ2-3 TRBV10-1 CASSRDLADTQYF
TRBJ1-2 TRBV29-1 CSVAMDRSGGGYTF
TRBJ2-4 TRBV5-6 CASSSRTTGGYF
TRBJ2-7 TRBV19 CASSSTSGYEQYF
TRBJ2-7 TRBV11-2 CASSTGGITHEQYF
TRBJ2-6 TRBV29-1 CSVGTGAGANGLTF
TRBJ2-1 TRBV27 CASSWVGGEYNEQFF
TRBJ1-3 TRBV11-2 CASSLVILGRGNTIYF
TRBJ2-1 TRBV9 CASSEPGLGRNEQFF
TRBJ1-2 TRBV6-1 CATSGQLNYGYTF
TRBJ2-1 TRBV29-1 CSVGRVSSYNEQFF
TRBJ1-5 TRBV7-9 CASSLASDQPQHF
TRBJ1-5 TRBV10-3 CAISGNAGQPQHF